Described below is a single T cell receptor beta chain sequence and its context. The sample originates from a study of blood T cell repertoires in COVID-19. Per germline, CDR1 MNHEY and CDR2 SVGAGI. The CDR3 length is 13 residues. The ends lost 9 bases at V and 6 bases at J; junction bases unmatched: 7. Using immunoSEQ multiplex PCR, the repertoire was profiled, and TCRdb retains in-frame clones only, with some absent. The repertoire has roughly 8,100 clones, less than 85% of them found once; the top ten carry over 15%. This TCR came from a human donor with active COVID-19. The donor label of this sample is uncertain. Sequencing was done on a sample of peripheral blood. This chain joins TRBV6-5 and TRBJ2-7; 11 positions match TRBD1. The CDR3 reads CASKDRGLIEQYF. For the CDR3, the DNA is TGTGCCAGTAAGGACAGGGGGCTTATCGAGCAGTACTTC.